This T cell receptor beta chain was observed in a study of T-cell reconstitution after alpha-beta-depleted transplantation in children. The CDR3 spans 13 residues. The J segment lost 10 bases and the V segment lost 4 bases, leaving 9 bases of the junction unmatched. The V gene's germline CDR1 is MNHEY and CDR2 SMNVEV (reference sequence). This clonotype was seen a few times. Unique molecular identifiers were incorporated when the TCRbeta library was constructed. TCRdb passed the PCR reads through MiXCR, listing each CDR3 protein once. The sample lists 250,000 to 350,000 distinct CDR3 sequences; 9.9% were seen once.

The sequence came from a human donor who donated a stem cell graft to a child with SCID. The chain links TRBV27 to TRBJ2-7, with 8 bases identical to TRBD1. The starting material was PBMCs from the stem cell graft donor, obtained from the stem cell graft. CDR3 sequence reads: CASSSRSTGEQYF. CDR3 coding DNA: TGTGCCAGCAGTTCAAGGTCGACAGGGGAACAGTACTTC.